This T cell receptor beta chain was found in a study of T cells expressing NK-cell markers. Study-level points and caveats: Among CD8+ T cells from several donors, dominant NKG2C+ clonotypes accounted for roughly 1.0-7.0%.

The CDR3 spans 18 residues. Germline loops: CDR1 KGHDR, CDR2 SFDVKD. In regard to this clonotype: Its antigen is currently unknown.

TCRdb processed the 5' RACE reads again and assigns one entry to each CDR3 protein, with no DNA. The specimen's table records about 150,000 distinct CDR3 sequences. Sequencing input: blood T cells: a sorted CD56 or NKG2C T cell subset, CD4+ or CD8+ T cells, or bulk PBMC T cells (not recorded which). The J gene is TRBJ2-1, the V gene TRBV24-1; no DNA is available, so the TRBD2 call from TCRdb remains unchecked. The clonotype comes from a woman aged 45 to 65 in good health. CDR3 region: CATSDQGTSGSSYNEQFF.